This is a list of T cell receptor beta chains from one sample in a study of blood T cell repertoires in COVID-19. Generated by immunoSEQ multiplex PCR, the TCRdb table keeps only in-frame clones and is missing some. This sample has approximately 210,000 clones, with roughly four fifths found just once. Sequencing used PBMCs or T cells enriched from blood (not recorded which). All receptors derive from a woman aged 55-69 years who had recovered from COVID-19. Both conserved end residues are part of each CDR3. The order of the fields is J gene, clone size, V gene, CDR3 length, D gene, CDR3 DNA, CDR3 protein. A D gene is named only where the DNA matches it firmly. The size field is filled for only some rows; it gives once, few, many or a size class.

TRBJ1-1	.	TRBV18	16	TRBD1	TGTGCCAGCTCCCGGGACAGGGGTGCCCCTAGCACTGAAGCTTTCTTT	CASSRDRGAPSTEAFF
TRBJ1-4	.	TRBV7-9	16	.	TGTGCCAGCAGCCCCAGTCGAGCGGCAGGAAATGAAAAACTGTTTTTT	CASSPSRAAGNEKLFF
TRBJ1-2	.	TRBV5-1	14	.	TGCGCCAGCAGCTTGGGGTCGATGCGGTATGGCTACACCTTC	CASSLGSMRYGYTF
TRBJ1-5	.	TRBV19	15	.	TGTGCCAGTAGTCCGACAGATAGTAGCAATCAGCCCCAGCATTTT	CASSPTDSSNQPQHF
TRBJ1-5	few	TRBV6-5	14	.	TGTGCCAGCAGTAGCCAGGGTGGGGGGCAGCCCCAGCATTTT	CASSSQGGGQPQHF
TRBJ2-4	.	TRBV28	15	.	TGTGCCAGCAGTTTAGGAGGGGCAGGAGGGAACATTCAGTACTTC	CASSLGGAGGNIQYF
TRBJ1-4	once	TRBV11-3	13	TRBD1	TGTGCCAGCAGCTTACAGGGGGGTGAAAAACTGTTTTTT	CASSLQGGEKLFF
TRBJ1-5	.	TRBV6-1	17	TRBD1	TGTGCCAGCAGTGGCTCCGGGACAGGGGGCGACAATCAGCCCCAGCATTTT	CASSGSGTGGDNQPQHF
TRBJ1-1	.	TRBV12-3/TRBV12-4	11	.	TGTGCCAGCAGCAGGGGCACTGAAGCTTTCTTT	CASSRGTEAFF
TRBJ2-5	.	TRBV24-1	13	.	TGTGCCACCAGTGACGGTGGTCTGGAGACCCAGTACTTC	CATSDGGLETQYF
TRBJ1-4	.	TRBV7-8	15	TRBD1	TGTGCCAGCAGCAGAGACAGGGGGACTAATGAAAAACTGTTTTTT	CASSRDRGTNEKLFF
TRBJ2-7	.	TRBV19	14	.	TGTGCCAGTAGTATAGTAGGGAGCTCCTACGAGCAGTACTTC	CASSIVGSSYEQYF
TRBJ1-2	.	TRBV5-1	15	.	TGCGCCAGCAGCTCCGGGACTTCTTCTTTCTATGGCTACACCTTC	CASSSGTSSFYGYTF
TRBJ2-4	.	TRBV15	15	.	TGTGCCACCAGCAGAGAACAGCAACTGAAAAACATTCAGTACTTC	CATSREQQLKNIQYF
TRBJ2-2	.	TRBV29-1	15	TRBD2	TGCAGCGTTGAAGATGCTAGCGGGAGGACCGGGGAGCTGTTTTTT	CSVEDASGRTGELFF
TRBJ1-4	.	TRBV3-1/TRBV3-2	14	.	TGTGCCAGCAGCGCGGACTTTTTGAATGAAAAACTGTTTTTT	CASSADFLNEKLFF
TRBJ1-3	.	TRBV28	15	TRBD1	TGTGCCAGCCTGGGACAGGGGGCGCGCAGAAACACCATATATTTT	CASLGQGARRNTIYF
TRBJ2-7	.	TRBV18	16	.	TGTGCCAGCTCACCTACCCCGGAGAGGAATATCTACGAGCAGTACTTC	CASSPTPERNIYEQYF
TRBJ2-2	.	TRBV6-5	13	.	TGTGCCAGCCGGACAGCGAACACCGGGGAGCTGTTTTTT	CASRTANTGELFF
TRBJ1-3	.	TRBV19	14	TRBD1	TGTGCCAGCAGCACAGGGGGCTATGGAAACACCATATATTTT	CASSTGGYGNTIYF
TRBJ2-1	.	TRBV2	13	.	TGTGCCAGCTCATTAGCGTTAGGGGGTGAGCAGTTCTTC	CASSLALGGEQFF
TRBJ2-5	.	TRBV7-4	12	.	TGTGCCAGCAGCTTAAAGGGGGAGACCCAGTACTTC	CASSLKGETQYF
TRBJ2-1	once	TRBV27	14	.	TGTGCCAGCAGTTTTAGCCAGTCCTCTAATGAGCAGTTCTTC	CASSFSQSSNEQFF
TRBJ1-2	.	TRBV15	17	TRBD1	TGTGCCACCAGCAGAGATCGCGTAGAGGGGGCGACATATGGCTACACCTTC	CATSRDRVEGATYGYTF
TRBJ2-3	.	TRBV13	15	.	TGTGCCAGCAGCCTCGGACTGGCCCACACAGATACGCAGTATTTT	CASSLGLAHTDTQYF
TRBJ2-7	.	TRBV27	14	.	TGTGCCAGCAGTTTAAAGGGGCTAGGGTACGAGCAGTACTTC	CASSLKGLGYEQYF
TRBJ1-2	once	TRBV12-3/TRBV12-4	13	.	TGTGCCAGCAGGGAGCAGGGGAAAGGCGGCTACACCTTC	CASREQGKGGYTF
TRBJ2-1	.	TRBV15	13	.	TGTGCCACCAGCAGAGATCCCGGACTTGAGCAGTTCTTC	CATSRDPGLEQFF
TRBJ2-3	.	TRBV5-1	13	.	TGCGCCAGCAGCCCGGTGAGAGGGGGTACGCAGTATTTT	CASSPVRGGTQYF
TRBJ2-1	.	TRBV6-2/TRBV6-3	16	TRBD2	TGTGCCAGCAGTTACGAAGCGGGAGTAAGCTACAATGAGCAGTTCTTC	CASSYEAGVSYNEQFF
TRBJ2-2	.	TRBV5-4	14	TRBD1	TGTGCCAGCAGCCTAACAGGGGGCACCGGGGAGCTGTTTTTT	CASSLTGGTGELFF